The clone carrying this TCR beta chain was seen a single time. Its specificity is not known. These data come from a study of T cell responses to AZD1222 COVID-19 vaccine. Study-level points and caveats: Reportedly, nearly half of unique spike TCRs recognized epitopes outside B.1.351/B.1.1.7 mutations.

There are 15 residues in the CDR3. Trimming removed 7 bases from V and 5 bases from J; junction bases left unmatched: 10. Germline CDR1 MDHEN, CDR2 SYDVKM. Sequencing was performed with immunoSEQ multiplex PCR; in TCRdb, only in-frame clones are kept and a portion is missing. The sample lists roughly 100,000 clones; approximately 90% were seen once. Sequencing used peripheral blood, obtained on day 0 of AZD1222 vaccination. This chain connects TRBV28 to TRBJ2-3, with 9 bases matching TRBD2. The TCR sequence derives from an adult in good health. The CDR3 here is CASTVGLAGVDTQYF. CDR3 DNA: TGTGCCAGCACCGTGGGATTAGCGGGAGTAGATACGCAGTATTTT.